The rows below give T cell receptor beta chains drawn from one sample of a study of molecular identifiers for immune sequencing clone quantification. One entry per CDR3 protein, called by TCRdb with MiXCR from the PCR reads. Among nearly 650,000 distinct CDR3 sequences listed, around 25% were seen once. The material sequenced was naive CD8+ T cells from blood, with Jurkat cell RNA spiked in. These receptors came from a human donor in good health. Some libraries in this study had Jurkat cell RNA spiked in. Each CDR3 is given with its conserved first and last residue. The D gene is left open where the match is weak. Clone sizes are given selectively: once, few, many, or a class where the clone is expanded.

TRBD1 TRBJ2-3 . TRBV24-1 CATSDLVRQGTDTQYF TGTGCCACCAGTGATTTAGTTCGACAGGGTACAGATACGCAGTATTTT
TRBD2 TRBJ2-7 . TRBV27 CASSSLAGGDYEQYF TGTGCCAGCAGTTCTCTGGCGGGGGGAGACTACGAGCAGTACTTC
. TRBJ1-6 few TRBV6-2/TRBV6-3 CASSYSTRETTGLDNSPLHF TGTGCCAGCAGTTACTCGACGAGGGAGACAACAGGGTTGGATAATTCACCCCTCCACTTT
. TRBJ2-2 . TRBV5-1 CATRQVITGELFF TGCGCCACCCGGCAGGTAATAACCGGGGAGCTGTTTTTT
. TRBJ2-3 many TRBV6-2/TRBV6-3 CASSYSSGGTDTQYF TGTGCCAGCAGTTACTCTAGCGGAGGCACAGATACGCAGTATTTT
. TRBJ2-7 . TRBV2 CASRERRANYEQYF TGTGCCAGCAGGGAGAGACGGGCTAACTACGAGCAGTACTTC
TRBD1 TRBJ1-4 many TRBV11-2 CASSNMAGGENEKLFF TGTGCCAGCAGCAACATGGCAGGGGGCGAGAATGAAAAACTGTTTTTT
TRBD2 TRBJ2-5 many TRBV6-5 CATRGLPQETQYF TGTGCCACCCGGGGACTACCTCAAGAGACCCAGTACTTC
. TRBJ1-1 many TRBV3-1 CASSQDLGENTEAFF TGTGCCAGCAGCCAAGATTTGGGGGAGAACACTGAAGCTTTCTTT
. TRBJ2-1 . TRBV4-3 CASSQDACGTYNEQFF TGCGCCAGCAGCCAAGATGCTTGCGGGACCTACAATGAGCAGTTCTTC
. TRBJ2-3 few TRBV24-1 CATSPRETSTDTQYF TGTGCCACCAGTCCACGCGAGACTAGCACAGATACGCAGTATTTT
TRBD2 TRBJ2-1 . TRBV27 CASSPLGGSNEQFF TGTGCCAGCAGCCCCCTGGGAGGGAGTAACGAGCAGTTCTTC
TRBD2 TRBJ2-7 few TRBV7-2 CASSLQGLAGATYEQYF TGTGCCAGCAGCCTGCAGGGACTAGCGGGAGCCACCTACGAGCAGTACTTC
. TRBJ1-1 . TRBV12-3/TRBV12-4 CASSTDHPGDRKAPYTTEAFF TGTGCCAGCAGTACGGACCACCCGGGAGATCGCAAAGCCCCTTACACCACTGAAGCTTTCTTT
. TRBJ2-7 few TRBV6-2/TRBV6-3 CASSYYREYPSYEQYF TGTGCCAGCAGTTACTACCGGGAGTACCCGTCCTACGAGCAGTACTTC
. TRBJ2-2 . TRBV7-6 CASSFRAQGPGELFF TGTGCTAGCAGCTTTAGGGCACAAGGGCCCGGGGAGCTGTTTTTT
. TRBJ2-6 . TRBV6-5 CASTPGRLSGANVLTF TGTGCCAGCACCCCTGGGCGACTCTCTGGGGCCAACGTCCTGACTTTC
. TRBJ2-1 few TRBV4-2 CASSQDIAEQQFF TGTGCCAGCAGCCAAGATATAGCGGAGCAGCAGTTCTTC
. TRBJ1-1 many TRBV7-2 CASSLAGALNTEAFF TGTGCCAGCAGCTTAGCCGGGGCTCTGAACACTGAAGCTTTCTTT
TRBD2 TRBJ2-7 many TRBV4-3 CASSPSGLAGSGYEQYF TGCGCCAGCAGCCCCAGCGGACTAGCGGGATCTGGGTACGAGCAGTACTTC
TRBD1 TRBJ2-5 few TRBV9 CASSVGQGRDETQYF TGTGCCAGCAGCGTGGGACAGGGTCGGGATGAGACCCAGTACTTC
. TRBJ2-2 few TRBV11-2 CASSPPGSTGELFF TGTGCCAGCAGCCCCCCAGGTTCCACCGGGGAGCTGTTTTTT
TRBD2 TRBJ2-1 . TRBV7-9 CASSLLAGNSYNEQFF TGTGCCAGCAGCCTACTAGCGGGTAACTCCTACAATGAGCAGTTCTTC
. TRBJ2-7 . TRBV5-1 CASSTYRGTSYEQYF TGCGCCAGCAGCACCTACCGGGGGACGTCCTACGAGCAGTACTTC
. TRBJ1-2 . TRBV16 CASSQSNSYNYGYTF TGTGCCAGCAGCCAATCAAACAGTTATAACTATGGCTACACCTTC
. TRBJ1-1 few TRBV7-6 CASSGAGATEAFF TGTGCCAGCAGCGGGGCAGGGGCCACTGAAGCTTTCTTT
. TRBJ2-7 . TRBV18 CASSPVRPYEQYF TGTGCCAGCTCACCAGTCAGACCCTACGAGCAGTACTTC
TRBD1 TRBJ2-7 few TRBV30 CAEGQGGEQYF TGTGCTGAGGGACAGGGAGGGGAGCAGTACTTC
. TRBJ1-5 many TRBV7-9 CASSLVQGPYSNQPQHF TGTGCCAGCAGCTTAGTTCAGGGGCCTTATAGCAATCAGCCCCAGCATTTT
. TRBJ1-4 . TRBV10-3 CAISESERNEELFF TGTGCCATCAGTGAGTCGGAAAGGAATGAAGAACTGTTTTTT
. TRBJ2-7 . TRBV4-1 CASSQGPSEQQIIYEQYF TGCGCCAGCAGCCAGGGGCCTAGCGAGCAGCAGATAATCTACGAGCAGTACTTC
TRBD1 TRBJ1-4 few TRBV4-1 CASSQRTGGDEKLFF TGCGCCAGCAGCCAGAGGACAGGGGGCGATGAAAAACTGTTTTTT
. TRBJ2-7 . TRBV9 CASGGRNYEQYF TGTGCCAGCGGGGGTAGAAACTACGAGCAGTACTTC
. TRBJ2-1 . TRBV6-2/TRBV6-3 CASSCLGARVEQFF TGTGCCAGCAGTTGTTTGGGGGCGAGGGTTGAGCAGTTCTTC
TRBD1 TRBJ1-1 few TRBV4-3 CASSQFRGGTEAFF TGCGCCAGCAGCCAATTCAGGGGGGGAACTGAAGCTTTCTTT
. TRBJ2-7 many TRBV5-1 CASSSMRYEQYF TGCGCCAGCAGCTCAATGAGGTACGAGCAGTACTTC
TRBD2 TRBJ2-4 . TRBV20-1 CSAQSGLAGIVAKNIQYF TGCAGTGCCCAAAGTGGACTAGCGGGGATAGTAGCCAAAAACATTCAGTACTTC
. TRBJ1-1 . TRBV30 CAWRGTTYAEAFF TGTGCCTGGAGGGGGACCACTTACGCTGAAGCTTTCTTT
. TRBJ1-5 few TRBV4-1 CASSQGNSGADQPQHF TGCGCCAGCAGCCAAGGTAATTCAGGGGCGGATCAGCCCCAGCATTTT
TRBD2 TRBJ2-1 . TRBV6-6 CASSYSQTIAGNIDNEQFF TGTGCCAGCAGTTACTCGCAGACTATAGCGGGAAATATCGACAATGAGCAGTTCTTC
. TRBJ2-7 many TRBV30 CAWSIQGYEQYF TGTGCCTGGAGTATCCAAGGATACGAGCAGTACTTC
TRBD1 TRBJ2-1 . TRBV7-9 CASSSLATGAFAEQFF TGTGCCAGCAGCTCCTTGGCAACAGGGGCTTTCGCTGAGCAGTTCTTC
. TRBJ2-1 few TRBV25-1 CASSDWDMRKGFGSYNEQFF TGTGCCAGCAGTGATTGGGACATGCGGAAAGGGTTTGGGTCCTACAATGAGCAGTTCTTC
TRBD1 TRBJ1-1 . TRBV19 CASSMSTGGLAEAFF TGTGCCAGTAGTATGTCGACAGGGGGCTTGGCTGAAGCTTTCTTT
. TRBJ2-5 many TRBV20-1 CSIPPGEQETQYF TGCAGTATTCCGCCGGGGGAACAAGAGACCCAGTACTTC
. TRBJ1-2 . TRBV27 CASSRDLRSYTF TGTGCCAGCAGTAGGGACCTCCGAAGCTACACCTTC
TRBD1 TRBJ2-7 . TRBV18 CASSPPDRDYEQYF TGTGCCAGCTCACCCCCAGACAGGGATTACGAGCAGTACTTC
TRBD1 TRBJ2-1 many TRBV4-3 CASSQDLRTGGVNEQFF TGCGCCAGCAGCCAAGACTTGCGGACAGGGGGGGTCAATGAGCAGTTCTTC
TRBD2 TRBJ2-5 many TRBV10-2 CASSAGGGAKETQYF TGCGCCAGCAGTGCTGGCGGGGGGGCGAAAGAGACCCAGTACTTC
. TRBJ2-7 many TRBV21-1 CASSPSTDTIPYYEQYF TGTGCCAGCAGCCCAAGTACCGATACTATCCCCTACTACGAGCAGTACTTC
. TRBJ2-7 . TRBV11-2 CASTEGGHEQYF TGTGCCAGCACTGAAGGTGGTCACGAGCAGTACTTC